This T cell receptor (beta chain) appears in the sequencing data of a study of a mutant IDH1 vaccine in newly diagnosed glioma. Study background: Commencement of vaccination occurred 4-6 weeks following radiotherapy alone, or concurrently with temozolomide cycles. Patients' prior therapy spanned radiotherapy, temozolomide, or both; most underwent both.

Time point described: week 5, during vaccination. Each vaccine dose was 300 ug of mutant IDH1 20-mer peptide, with topical imiquimod. General study results and limits: There were vaccine-induced immune responses in under 95% of the patients.

Libraries were prepared by immunoSEQ multiplex PCR; TCRdb keeps only in-frame clonotypes and omits some of them. The profile shows some 51,000 clones, around four fifths of them singletons. V was clipped by 4 bases and J by 1 base, with 11 bases between them. The CDR3 sequence is 14 residues long. Germline values: CDR1 SGHRS, CDR2 YFSETQ. Points on this clone: The antigen is undetermined.

This chain links TRBV5-1 with TRBJ1-1; D perhaps matches TRBD1 (5 bases). The source of this sequence is a woman aged 40 to 50 with glioma. The sequences come from PBMCs, collected from a glioma patient whose treatment included an IDH1 peptide vaccine. The CDR3 sequence is CASSLRQTNTEAFF. CDR3 DNA sequence: TGCGCCAGCAGCCTTAGACAGACGAACACTGAAGCTTTCTTT.